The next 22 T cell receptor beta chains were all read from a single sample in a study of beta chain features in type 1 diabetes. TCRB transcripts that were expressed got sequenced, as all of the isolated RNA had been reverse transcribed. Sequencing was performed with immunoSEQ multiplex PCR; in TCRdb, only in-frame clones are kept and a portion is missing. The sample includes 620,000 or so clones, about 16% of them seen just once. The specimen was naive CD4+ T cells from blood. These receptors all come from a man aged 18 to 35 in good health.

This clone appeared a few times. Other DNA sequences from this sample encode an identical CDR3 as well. The CDR3 sequence: CASRLDPGASADTQYF. The CDR3 DNA follows: TGTGCCAGCAGGTTAGATCCCGGAGCTTCCGCAGATACGCAGTATTTT. The V call is TRBV5-4, the J call TRBJ2-3; D is uncertain. The germline CDR1 and CDR2 sequences are SGHNT and YYREEE (reference sequence). This CDR3 has 16 amino acids. V lost 5 bases and J lost 4, with 20 bases in between.

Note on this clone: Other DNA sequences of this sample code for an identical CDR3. The CDR3 protein is CSVLVAGANEQFF. Here the CDR3 DNA reads TGCAGCGTTTTGGTGGCAGGGGCCAATGAGCAGTTCTTC. The rearrangement uses TRBV29-1 and TRBJ2-1, with D possibly being TRBD1 (6 bases). Between the trimmed V and J ends, which lost 5 bases and 6 bases, there was a span of 14 bases. The germline CDR1 and CDR2 sequences are SQVTM and ANQGSEA. CDR3 size: 13 residues.

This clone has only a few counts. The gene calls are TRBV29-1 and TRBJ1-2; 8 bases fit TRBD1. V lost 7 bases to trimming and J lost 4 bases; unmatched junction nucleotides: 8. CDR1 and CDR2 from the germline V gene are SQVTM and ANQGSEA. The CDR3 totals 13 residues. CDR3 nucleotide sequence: TGCAGCGCCTCACGGGACAGGAGCTATGGCTACACCTTC. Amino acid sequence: CSASRDRSYGYTF.

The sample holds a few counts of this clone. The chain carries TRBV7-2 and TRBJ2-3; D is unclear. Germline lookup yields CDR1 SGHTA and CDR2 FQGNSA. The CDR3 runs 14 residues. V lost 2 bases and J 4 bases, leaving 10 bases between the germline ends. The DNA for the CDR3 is TGTGCCAGCAGCTTAAGTAGGCAGTCAGATACGCAGTATTTT. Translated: CASSLSRQSDTQYF. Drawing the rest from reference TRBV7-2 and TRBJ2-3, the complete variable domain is GAGVSQSPSNKVTEKGKDVELRCDPISGHTALYWYRQSLGQGLEFLIYFQGNSAPDKSGLPSDRFSAERTGGSVSTLTIQRTQQEDSAVYLCASSLSRQSDTQYFGPGTRLTVL.

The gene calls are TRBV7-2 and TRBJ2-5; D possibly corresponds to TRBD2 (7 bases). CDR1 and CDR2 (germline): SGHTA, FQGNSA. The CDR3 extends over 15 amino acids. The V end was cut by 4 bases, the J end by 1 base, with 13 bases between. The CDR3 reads CASSSPRGAQETQYF. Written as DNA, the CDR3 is TGTGCCAGCAGCTCCCCCCGGGGGGCCCAAGAGACCCAGTACTTC.

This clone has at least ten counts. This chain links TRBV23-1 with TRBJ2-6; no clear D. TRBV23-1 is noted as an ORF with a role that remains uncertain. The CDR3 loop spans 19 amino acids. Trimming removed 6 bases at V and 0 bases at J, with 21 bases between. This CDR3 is CASSLTYQDLDSGANVLTF. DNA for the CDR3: TGCGCCAGCAGCCTCACCTATCAAGACTTAGACTCTGGGGCCAACGTCCTGACTTTC.

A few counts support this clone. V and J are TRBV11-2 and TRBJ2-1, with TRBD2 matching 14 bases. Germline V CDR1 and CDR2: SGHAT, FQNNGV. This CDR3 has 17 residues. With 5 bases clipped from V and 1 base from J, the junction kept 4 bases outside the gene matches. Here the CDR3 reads CASSLGLAGVSYNEQFF. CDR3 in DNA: TGTGCCAGCAGCCTGGGACTAGCGGGAGTTTCCTACAATGAGCAGTTCTTC.

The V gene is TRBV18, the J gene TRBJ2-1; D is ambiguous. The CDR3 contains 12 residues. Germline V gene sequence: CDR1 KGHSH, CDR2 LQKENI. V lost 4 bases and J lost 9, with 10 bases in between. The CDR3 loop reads CASSLIQLEQFF. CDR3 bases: TGTGCCAGCTCACTTATCCAACTTGAGCAGTTCTTC.

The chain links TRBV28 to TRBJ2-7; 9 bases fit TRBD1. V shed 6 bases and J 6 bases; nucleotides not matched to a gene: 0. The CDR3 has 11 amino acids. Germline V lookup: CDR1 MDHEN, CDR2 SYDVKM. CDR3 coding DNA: TGTGCCAGCAGGGACAGGGGCGAGCAGTACTTC. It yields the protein CASRDRGEQYF.

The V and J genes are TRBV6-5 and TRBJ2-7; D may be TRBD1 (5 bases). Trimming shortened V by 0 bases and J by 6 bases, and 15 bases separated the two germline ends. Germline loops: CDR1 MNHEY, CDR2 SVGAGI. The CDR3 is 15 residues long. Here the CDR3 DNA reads TGTGCCAGCAGTTACTCCCGACCCGACAGTGGCGAGCAGTACTTC. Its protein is CASSYSRPDSGEQYF.

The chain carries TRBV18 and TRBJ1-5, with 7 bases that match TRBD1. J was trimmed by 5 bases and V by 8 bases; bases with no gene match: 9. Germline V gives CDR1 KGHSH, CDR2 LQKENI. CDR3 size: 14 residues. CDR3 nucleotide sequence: TGTGCCAGCGGATTAACAGGGGATGATCAGCCCCAGCATTTT. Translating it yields CASGLTGDDQPQHF.

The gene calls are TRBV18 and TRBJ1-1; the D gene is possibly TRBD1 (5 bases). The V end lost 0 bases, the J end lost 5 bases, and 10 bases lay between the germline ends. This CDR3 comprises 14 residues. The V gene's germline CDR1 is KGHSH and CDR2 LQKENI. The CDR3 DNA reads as TGTGCCAGCTCACCACCGGGGGAGATAACTGAAGCTTTCTTT. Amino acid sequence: CASSPPGEITEAFF.

The CDR3 nucleotides read TGTGCCATCGTGGGACCTAACACCGGGGAGCTGTTTTTT. It is translated as CAIVGPNTGELFF. The chain uses TRBV6-1 and TRBJ2-2; D possibly matches TRBD1 or TRBD2 (5 bases each). The CDR3 totals 13 residues. Germline-derived CDR1 and CDR2 are MNHNS and SASEGT. Trimming took off 10 bases at V and 2 bases at J, with 11 bases between the two ends.

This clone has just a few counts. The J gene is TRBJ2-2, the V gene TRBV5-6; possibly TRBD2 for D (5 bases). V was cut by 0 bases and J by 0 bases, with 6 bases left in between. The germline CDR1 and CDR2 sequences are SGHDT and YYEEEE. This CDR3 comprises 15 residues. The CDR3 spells CASSLAGTNTGELFF. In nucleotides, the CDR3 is TGTGCCAGCAGCTTGGCCGGGACGAACACCGGGGAGCTGTTTTTT.

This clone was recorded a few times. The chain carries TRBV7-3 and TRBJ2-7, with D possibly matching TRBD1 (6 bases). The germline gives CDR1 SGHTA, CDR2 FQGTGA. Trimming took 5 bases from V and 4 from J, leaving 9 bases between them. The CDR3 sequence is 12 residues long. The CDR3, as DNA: TGTGCCAGCAGCAAAACAGGGTACGAGCAGTACTTC. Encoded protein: CASSKTGYEQYF.

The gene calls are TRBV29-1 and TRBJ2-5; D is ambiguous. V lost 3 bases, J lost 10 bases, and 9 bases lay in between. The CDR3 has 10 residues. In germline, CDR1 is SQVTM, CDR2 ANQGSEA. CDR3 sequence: CSVDELSQYF. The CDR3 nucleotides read TGCAGCGTTGATGAGCTGAGCCAGTACTTC.

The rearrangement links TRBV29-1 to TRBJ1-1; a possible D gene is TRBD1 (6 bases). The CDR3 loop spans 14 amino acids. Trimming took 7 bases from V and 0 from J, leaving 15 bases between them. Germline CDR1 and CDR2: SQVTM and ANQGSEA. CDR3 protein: CSAEGTGMNTEAFF. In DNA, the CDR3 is TGCAGCGCGGAGGGAACAGGGATGAACACTGAAGCTTTCTTT.

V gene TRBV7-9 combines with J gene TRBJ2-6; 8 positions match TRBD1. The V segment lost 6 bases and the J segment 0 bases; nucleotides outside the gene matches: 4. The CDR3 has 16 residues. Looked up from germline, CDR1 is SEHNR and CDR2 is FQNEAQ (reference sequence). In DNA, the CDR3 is TGTGCCAGCAGAAAGACAGGGGCCTCTGGGGCCAACGTCCTGACTTTC. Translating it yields CASRKTGASGANVLTF.

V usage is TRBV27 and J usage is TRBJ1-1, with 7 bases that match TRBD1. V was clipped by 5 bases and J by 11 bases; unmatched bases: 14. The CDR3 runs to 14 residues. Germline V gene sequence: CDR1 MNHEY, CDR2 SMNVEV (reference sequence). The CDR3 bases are TGTGCCAGCAGTAGTCAGGGGGGTTGGCTTGGCGCTTTCTTT. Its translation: CASSSQGGWLGAFF.

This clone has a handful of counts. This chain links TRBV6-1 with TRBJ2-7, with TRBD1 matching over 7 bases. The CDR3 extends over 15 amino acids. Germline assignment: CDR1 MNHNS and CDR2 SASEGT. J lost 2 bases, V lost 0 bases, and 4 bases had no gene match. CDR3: CASSEAYGTAYEQYF. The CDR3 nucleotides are TGTGCCAGCAGTGAAGCTTATGGGACAGCCTACGAGCAGTACTTC.

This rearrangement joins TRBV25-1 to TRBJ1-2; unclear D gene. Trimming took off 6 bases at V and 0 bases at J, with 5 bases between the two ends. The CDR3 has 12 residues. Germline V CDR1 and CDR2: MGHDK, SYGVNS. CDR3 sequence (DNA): TGTGCCAGCAGCAGGTCTAACTATGGCTACACCTTC. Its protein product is CASSRSNYGYTF.

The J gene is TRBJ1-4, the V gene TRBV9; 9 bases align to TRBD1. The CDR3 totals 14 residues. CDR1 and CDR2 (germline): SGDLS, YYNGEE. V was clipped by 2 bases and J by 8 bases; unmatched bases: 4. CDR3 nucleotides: TGTGCCAGCAGCGTGGGACAGGGAGGCGAAAAACTGTTTTTT. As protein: CASSVGQGGEKLFF.